This T cell receptor beta chain was sequenced in a study of shared clonotypes between healthy human individuals. The study, taken as a whole, reports: Shared across a few donors were around 5% of the naive CD4 clonotypes.

The germline gives CDR1 SGHKS, CDR2 YYEKEE (reference sequence). The V and J ends lost 0 bases and 0 bases, in that order; junction bases with no gene match: 5. CDR3 length: 17 residues. A split of CD4+ cells into CD45RA+ naive and CD45RA-negative memory subsets was performed. Data came from immunoSEQ multiplex PCR; TCRdb stores just in-frame clones and leaves some out. This sample has over 150,000 clones, with around 63% found just once. As regards this clone: Antigen specificity is unknown.

The receptor was isolated from a man aged 25 to 40 in good health. Sample: memory CD4+ T cells sorted from blood. Subset specified: CD45RA-negative fraction. The V and J genes are TRBV5-5 and TRBJ1-5, with 8 bases identical to TRBD1. In nucleotides, the CDR3 is TGTGCCAGCAGCTTGGACCCAGGGGGCTATAGCAATCAGCCCCAGCATTTT. This codes for CASSLDPGGYSNQPQHF.